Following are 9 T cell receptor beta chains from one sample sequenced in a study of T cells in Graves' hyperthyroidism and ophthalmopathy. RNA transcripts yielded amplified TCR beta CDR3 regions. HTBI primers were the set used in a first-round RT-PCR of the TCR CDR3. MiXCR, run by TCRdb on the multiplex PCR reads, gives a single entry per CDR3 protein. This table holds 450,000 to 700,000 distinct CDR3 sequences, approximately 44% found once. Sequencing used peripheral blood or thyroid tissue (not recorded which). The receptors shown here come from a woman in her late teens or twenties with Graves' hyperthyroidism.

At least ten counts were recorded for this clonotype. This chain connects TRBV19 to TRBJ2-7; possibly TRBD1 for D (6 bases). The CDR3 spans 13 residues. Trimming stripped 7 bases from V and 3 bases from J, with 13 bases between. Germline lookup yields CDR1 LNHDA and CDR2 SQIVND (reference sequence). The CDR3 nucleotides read TGTGCCAGTATTCGGACAGTCCTCTACGAGCAGTACTTC. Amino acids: CASIRTVLYEQYF.

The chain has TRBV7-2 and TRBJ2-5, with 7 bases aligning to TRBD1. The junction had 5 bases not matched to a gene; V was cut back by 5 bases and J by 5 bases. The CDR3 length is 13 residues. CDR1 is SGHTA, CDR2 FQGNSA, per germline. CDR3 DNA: TGTGCCAGCAGCATCGACAGGGTTGAGACCCAGTACTTC. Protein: CASSIDRVETQYF.

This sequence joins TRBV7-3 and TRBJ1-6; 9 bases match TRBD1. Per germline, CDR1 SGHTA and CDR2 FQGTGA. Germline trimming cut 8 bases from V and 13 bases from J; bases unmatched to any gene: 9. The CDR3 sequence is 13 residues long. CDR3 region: CASGRQGGSPLHF. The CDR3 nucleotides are TGTGCCAGCGGACGACAGGGGGGATCCCCCCTCCACTTT.

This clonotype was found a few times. CDR3 sequence: CASSISGLSYEQYF. The CDR3 DNA follows: TGTGCCAGCAGCATATCGGGGCTTTCCTACGAGCAGTACTTC. The chain uses TRBV5-6 and TRBJ2-7; possibly TRBD1 or TRBD2 for D (5 bases each). The V end was cut by 4 bases, the J end by 1 base, with 12 bases between. The CDR3 is made up of 14 amino acids. Germline CDR1 and CDR2: SGHDT and YYEEEE.

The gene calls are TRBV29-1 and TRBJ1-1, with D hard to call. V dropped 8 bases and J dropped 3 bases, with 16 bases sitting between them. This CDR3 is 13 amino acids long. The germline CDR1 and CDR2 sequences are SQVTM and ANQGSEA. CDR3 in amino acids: CSSASDGDTEAFF. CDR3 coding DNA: TGCAGCAGTGCCTCGGACGGTGACACTGAAGCTTTCTTT.

Here the CDR3 DNA reads TGCAGCGTTTGGACAGGGGAGACCGGGACAGGCTTGACTTTCTTT. This sequence encodes CSVWTGETGTGLTFF. The chain combines TRBV29-1 with TRBJ1-1; 9 bases align to TRBD1. The CDR3 is made up of 15 amino acids. CDR1 SQVTM and CDR2 ANQGSEA come from the germline V gene. V trimming: 5 bases; J trimming: 12 bases; junction bases outside the gene matches: 19. Supplemented by reference TRBV29-1 and TRBJ1-1, the full variable domain reads SAVISQKPSRDICQRGTSLTIQCQVDSQVTMMFWYRQQPGQSLTLIATANQGSEATYESGFVIDKFPISRPNLTFSTLTVSNMSPEDSSIYLCSVWTGETGTGLTFFGQGTRLTVV.

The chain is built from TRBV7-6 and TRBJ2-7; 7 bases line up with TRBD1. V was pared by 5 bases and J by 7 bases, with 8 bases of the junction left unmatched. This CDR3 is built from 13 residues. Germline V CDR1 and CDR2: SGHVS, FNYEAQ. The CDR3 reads CASSEGGRGEQYF. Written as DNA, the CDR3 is TGTGCCAGCAGCGAAGGGGGCCGAGGAGAGCAGTACTTC.

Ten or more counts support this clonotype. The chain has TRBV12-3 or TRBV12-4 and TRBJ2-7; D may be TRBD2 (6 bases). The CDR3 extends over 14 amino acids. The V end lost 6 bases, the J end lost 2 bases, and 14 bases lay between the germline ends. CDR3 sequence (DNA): TGTGCCAGCAGCATGCTAGCGATTACCTACGAGCAGTACTTC. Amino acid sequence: CASSMLAITYEQYF.

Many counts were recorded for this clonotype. Written as DNA, the CDR3 is TGTGCCAGCAGCCCGACTAGCGGGAGAGGCGAGACCCAGTACTTC. Translation gives CASSPTSGRGETQYF. This chain uses TRBV5-4 with TRBJ2-5, with 12 bases matching TRBD2. After removal of 4 bases from V and 5 bases from J, the junction contained 6 bases not matched to a gene. Per the germline V gene, CDR1 is SGHNT and CDR2 is YYREEE (reference sequence). CDR3 length equals 15 residues.